A selection of T cell receptor beta chains follows, all from one sample in a study of PD-1 blockade in classical Hodgkin lymphoma. Here immunoSEQ multiplex PCR was the method, and the copy in TCRdb shows in-frame clones only, minus some. The table shows about 14,000 clones, with 82% occurring only once. Sequencing was performed on peripheral blood mononuclear cells (PBMCs), taken at baseline. The receptor set was obtained from a human donor with classical Hodgkin lymphoma. CDR3s include the opening cysteine and the closing phenylalanine or tryptophan. The D gene is left open where the match is weak. Only some rows state a clone size, as once, few, many or a class for expanded clones.

-	TRBV4-2	TRBD2	TRBJ2-1	TGTGCCAGCAGCCAAGATCCGGCCAGCGGGGGAAGGAATGAGCAGTTCTTC	CASSQDPASGGRNEQFF
-	TRBV6-4	-	TRBJ2-3	TGTGCCAGCAGCCCCTCGGGGCCGGCAGATACGCAGTATTTT	CASSPSGPADTQYF
few	TRBV10-3	-	TRBJ1-1	TGTGCCATCAGTGAGGTGGCGGGCCTCACTGAAGCTTTCTTT	CAISEVAGLTEAFF
-	TRBV28	-	TRBJ1-1	TGTGCCAGCAGTACCCCTAGTCGGACTGAAGCTTTCTTT	CASSTPSRTEAFF
-	TRBV19	-	TRBJ2-7	TGTGCCAGTAGTATATCGGTGATCTCCTACGAGCAGTACTTC	CASSISVISYEQYF
-	TRBV28	-	TRBJ2-5	TGTGCCAGCAGTCTGGGCGACCCTAGCTCTCTAAGAACCCAGTACTTC	CASSLGDPSSLRTQYF
few	TRBV28	TRBD1	TRBJ1-4	TGTGCCAGTCGTGGGACAGGGGGTAATGAAAAACTGTTTTTT	CASRGTGGNEKLFF
-	TRBV9	-	TRBJ2-2	TGTGCCAGCAGCGGCCTCGTGTTCGGGAACACCGGGGAGCTGTTTTTT	CASSGLVFGNTGELFF
once	TRBV7-9	TRBD1	TRBJ1-2	TGTGCCAGCAGCCCACCGGGACAGAGACCATATGGCTACACCTTC	CASSPPGQRPYGYTF
-	TRBV27	-	TRBJ1-2	TGTGCCAGCAGTTTAGGCGCGGACCTATACTATGGCTACACCTTC	CASSLGADLYYGYTF
once	TRBV6-1	TRBD1	TRBJ1-1	TGTGCCAGCAGAGGACAGGGTCGACTGACTGAAGCTTTCTTT	CASRGQGRLTEAFF
-	TRBV4-2	-	TRBJ2-5	TGTGCCAGCAGCCACCTCGGGAGAGAGGGGGAAGAGACCCAGTACTTC	CASSHLGREGEETQYF
-	TRBV2	-	TRBJ1-6	TGTGCCAGCACGCCCGCAGGAACTCACCTAGGTTCCTATAATTCACCCCTCCACTTT	CASTPAGTHLGSYNSPLHF
-	TRBV7-3	-	TRBJ2-7	TGTGCCAGCAGCTTACAGCAGGGGTTCTACGAGCAGTACTTC	CASSLQQGFYEQYF
-	TRBV7-9	-	TRBJ1-2	TGTGCCAGCAGCTTAGTGGACACCTATGGCTACACCTTC	CASSLVDTYGYTF
-	TRBV11-2	TRBD1	TRBJ1-3	TGTGCCAGCAGCCCCCTGACAGGGGGCGGGATAAACACCATATATTTT	CASSPLTGGGINTIYF
-	TRBV5-6	-	TRBJ2-5	TGTGCCAGCAGAGGGGGACTGTACCAAGAGACCCAGTACTTC	CASRGGLYQETQYF
-	TRBV15	-	TRBJ2-5	TGTGCCACCAGCAGAGATCCCGACAGTTGGTACCAAGAGACCCAGTACTTC	CATSRDPDSWYQETQYF
-	TRBV4-1	TRBD1	TRBJ2-5	TGCGCCAGCAGCCAAGCAGGGGGTGGCGAGACCCAGTACTTC	CASSQAGGGETQYF
-	TRBV5-1	-	TRBJ2-5	TGCGCCAGCAGCTTGGCCCAGTCCCGGGCCCAGTACTTC	CASSLAQSRAQYF
-	TRBV5-4	-	TRBJ1-5	TGTGCCAGCAGCTTGGGGGTTGGGGATCAGCCCCAGCATTTT	CASSLGVGDQPQHF
once	TRBV6-1	-	TRBJ2-4	TGTGCCAGCAGTGCCAGGGGTAGGGGGGACATTCAGTACTTC	CASSARGRGDIQYF
-	TRBV19	TRBD2	TRBJ2-7	TGTGCCAGTAGTGAGAAAGCGGGAGGAGGCGACGAGCAGTACTTC	CASSEKAGGGDEQYF